The rows below give T cell receptor beta chains drawn from one sample of a study of T-cell reconstitution after alpha-beta-depleted transplantation in children. TCRdb re-called the PCR reads through MiXCR, storing one row per CDR3 protein. The repertoire includes 900,000 or so distinct CDR3 sequences, 16% of them detected once, and approximately 5% sits in the top ten. The material was PBMCs, mostly from graft donor cells, obtained 360 days after TCRalphabeta/CD19-depleted stem cell transplant. These receptors all stem from a male patient younger than 18 who had a stem cell transplant for acute lymphoblastic leukemia, so the T cells may come from the graft donor. Both conserved end residues are trimmed from each CDR3.

v_call cdr3_aa
TRBV18 ASSPRTGSKETQY
TRBV12-3/TRBV12-4 ASILSGSEGQF
TRBV20-1 SASGHTNSPLH
TRBV5-1 ASTLSRGLGTDTQY
TRBV12-3/TRBV12-4 ASSFDYPNEQF
TRBV12-3/TRBV12-4 ASSLPGELSRETQY
TRBV15 ATSREKQSSYNEQF
TRBV4-1 ASSRGQPIAKNIQY
TRBV10-3 AISPSSGSTDTQY
TRBV27 ASSFGGADTQY
TRBV6-5 ASSYRPSTDTQY
TRBV7-9 ASSLGPPRDEQF
TRBV29-1 SVEGRYTDTQY
TRBV6-1 ASRSQGRRGEQY
TRBV5-1 ASSLDGRGHPRTTQY
TRBV19 ASSIGGLASNEQF
TRBV18 ASSPTVTRDEQF
TRBV5-6 ASSIGQGMGDTEAF
TRBV6-1 ASSVGTTPDTQY
TRBV2 ASRTGLPMLGAYNEQF
TRBV28 ASSLGVRAPYEQY
TRBV7-8 ASSNQGYTEAF
TRBV7-3 ASSWDPSYEQY
TRBV4-2 ASSQDTPGRMGNEQF
TRBV3-1 ATSWRGRSADTQY
TRBV12-3/TRBV12-4 ASSFKTTQH
TRBV15 ATSRGVYQETQY
TRBV7-9 ASSLEGQGYGYT
TRBV9 ASSAPTGASAQEGEQF
TRBV29-1 SVRGLAGGLGETQY
TRBV24-1 ATSDWGTSTSGELF
TRBV19 ASSIDLQGVGYT
TRBV7-8 ASSLGQRTGELF